This T cell receptor beta chain was documented in a study of OX40 agonist ivuxolimab in advanced cancers. In the study overall: Ivuxolimab, an antibody that agonizes OX40 (CD134), was administered to the patients.

Libraries were prepared by immunoSEQ multiplex PCR; TCRdb keeps only in-frame clonotypes and omits some of them. The profile shows 65,000 to 100,000 clones, roughly 88% of them singletons. Study-wide points: Partial responders treated at 0.1-3.0 mg/kg exhibited clonal expansion among the lowest measured. Expanded clones belonging to CD8+ T cells outnumbered, on average, those of CD4+.

As to this clone: Its antigen is currently unknown.

The sequences come from CD4+ or CD8+ T cells sorted from blood, collected in a trial of the OX40 agonist ivuxolimab. This clonotype was sampled from an adult with an advanced solid tumor such as melanoma, head and neck, liver or kidney cancer.

DNA for the CDR3: TGTGCCAGCAGTTCCCCCGGGACTAGCGGGGGGACCACAGATACGCAGTATTTT. This sequence encodes CASSSPGTSGGTTDTQYF. The V gene is TRBV28, the J gene TRBJ2-3; 15 bases map to TRBD2. V shed 4 bases and J 2 bases; nucleotides not matched to a gene: 7. Germline V gene data show CDR1 as MDHEN and CDR2 as SYDVKM. The length of the CDR3 is 18 residues. Full variable domain (outside the CDR3, taken from reference TRBV28 and TRBJ2-3): DVKVTQSSRYLVKRTGEKVFLECVQDMDHENMFWYRQDPGLGLRLIYFSYDVKMKEKGDIPEGYSVSREKKERFSLILESASTNQTSMYLCASSSPGTSGGTTDTQYFGPGTRLTVL.